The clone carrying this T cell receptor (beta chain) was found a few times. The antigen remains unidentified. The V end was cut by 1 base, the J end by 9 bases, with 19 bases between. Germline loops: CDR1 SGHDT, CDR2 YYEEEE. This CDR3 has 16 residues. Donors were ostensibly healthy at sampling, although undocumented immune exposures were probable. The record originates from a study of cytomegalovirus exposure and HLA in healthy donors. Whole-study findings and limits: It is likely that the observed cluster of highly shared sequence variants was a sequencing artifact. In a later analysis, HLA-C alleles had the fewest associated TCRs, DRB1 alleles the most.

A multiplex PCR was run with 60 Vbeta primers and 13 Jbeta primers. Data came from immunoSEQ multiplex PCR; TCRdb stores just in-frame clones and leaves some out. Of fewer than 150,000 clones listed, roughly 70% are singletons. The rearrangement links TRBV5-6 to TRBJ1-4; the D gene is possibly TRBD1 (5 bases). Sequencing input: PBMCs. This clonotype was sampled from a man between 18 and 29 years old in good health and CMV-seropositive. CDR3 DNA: TGTGCCAGCAGCTTGAGTGTTACAGGCCCGGCCAAAAAACTGTTTTTT. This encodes CASSLSVTGPAKKLFF.